Below are 4 T cell receptor beta chains sequenced from a single sample in a study of lymphopenia after photon versus proton radiotherapy. Using immunoSEQ multiplex PCR, the repertoire was profiled, and TCRdb retains in-frame clones only, with some absent. In the table there are roughly 64,000 clones, roughly 90% of which are singletons. The sample here was peripheral blood, taken from a patient treated with proton-based radiotherapy. All receptors derive from a man at least 80 years old with esophageal cancer.

The V and J genes are TRBV28 and TRBJ1-1; D remains ambiguous. This CDR3 is 14 amino acids long. V dropped 2 bases and J dropped 0 bases, with 7 bases sitting between them. Germline V lookup: CDR1 MDHEN, CDR2 SYDVKM. CDR3 DNA sequence: TGTGCCAGCAGTTTAACCGGGGTGAACACTGAAGCTTTCTTT. Amino acid sequence: CASSLTGVNTEAFF.

This clone was seen just once. The chain links TRBV9 to TRBJ2-5, with D tentatively TRBD1 (5 bases). CDR3 length: 17 amino acids. Trimming removed 2 bases from V and 4 bases from J, with 21 bases in between. CDR1 SGDLS and CDR2 YYNGEE come from the germline V gene. In DNA, the CDR3 is TGTGCCAGCAGCGTGGGGCTGCTCCGTAGTAGGTTAGAGACCCAGTACTTC. It is translated as CASSVGLLRSRLETQYF.

This sequence joins TRBV7-2 and TRBJ2-7, with D hard to call. CDR3 length equals 14 residues. Trimming took 5 bases from V and 0 from J, leaving 11 bases between them. Looked up from germline, CDR1 is SGHTA and CDR2 is FQGNSA. CDR3: CASSKDPTSYEQYF. The CDR3 DNA sequence: TGTGCCAGCAGCAAGGACCCCACCTCCTACGAGCAGTACTTC. The full variable domain, completed using reference TRBV7-2 and TRBJ2-7, is GAGVSQSPSNKVTEKGKDVELRCDPISGHTALYWYRQSLGQGLEFLIYFQGNSAPDKSGLPSDRFSAERTGGSVSTLTIQRTQQEDSAVYLCASSKDPTSYEQYFGPGTRLTVT.

The chain uses TRBV6-1 and TRBJ2-6; D assignment may be TRBD1 or TRBD2 (6 bases each). Trimming stripped 4 bases from V and 0 bases from J, with 16 bases between. Per germline, CDR1 MNHNS and CDR2 SASEGT. This CDR3 is built from 18 residues. The CDR3 loop reads CASSVIGGSLSGANVLTF. The CDR3 DNA reads TGTGCCAGCAGTGTCATAGGGGGGTCCCTCTCTGGGGCCAACGTCCTGACTTTC.